These 27 T cell receptor beta chains were all obtained from the same sample, sequenced in a study of cytomegalovirus exposure and HLA in healthy donors. Using immunoSEQ multiplex PCR, the repertoire was profiled, and TCRdb retains in-frame clones only, with some absent. The sample consists of tens of thousands of clones, 85% to 95% of them appearing once. What was sequenced was PBMCs. These TCRs come from a man younger than 35 in good health and CMV-seropositive.

The chain employs TRBV7-9 and TRBJ2-7, with 9 bases aligning to TRBD1. Germline V gene data show CDR1 as SEHNR and CDR2 as FQNEAQ (reference sequence). The CDR3 has 15 amino acids. The trim removed 4 bases at V and 3 bases at J, leaving 7 bases unmatched. The CDR3 sequence is CASSSEQGAHYEQYF. CDR3 nucleotide sequence: TGTGCCAGCAGCTCCGAACAGGGGGCCCACTACGAGCAGTACTTC.

Only a few counts were recorded for this clone. The identical CDR3 is also encoded by other nucleotide sequences in the sample. The gene calls are TRBV4-3 and TRBJ2-3; D unclear. Deletions cut 1 base from V and 3 bases from J, with 5 bases between. The CDR3 is 13 amino acids. Germline V lookup: CDR1 LGHNA, CDR2 YSLEER. The CDR3 sequence: CASSQGATDTQYF. The CDR3 DNA is TGCGCCAGCAGCCAAGGGGCGACAGATACGCAGTATTTT.

The CDR3 DNA sequence: TGTGCCTGGAGCCCGGGACACCAGGGGCCCCAGCATTTT. This gives the protein CAWSPGHQGPQHF. The J gene is TRBJ1-5, the V gene TRBV30; a weak D match, TRBD1 (6 bases). Trimming took 3 bases from V and 9 from J, leaving 15 bases between them. CDR3 size: 13 residues. Germline lookup yields CDR1 GTSNPN and CDR2 SVGIG (reference sequence).

This rearrangement joins TRBV4-2 to TRBJ2-7; a weak D match, TRBD2 (6 bases). CDR3 length: 13 residues. The V end was cut by 1 base, the J end by 7 bases, with 11 bases between. Germline assignment: CDR1 LGHNA and CDR2 YNFKEQ. CDR3 nucleotides: TGTGCCAGCAGCCAAGTAGGAGGGGCAGAGCAGTACTTC. Translating gives CASSQVGGAEQYF.

The rearrangement uses TRBV9 and TRBJ1-2; D may be TRBD1 (6 bases). Trimming left V 4 bases short and J 10 bases short, with 17 bases between. The CDR3 has 13 amino acids. Per the germline V gene, CDR1 is SGDLS and CDR2 is YYNGEE. Here the CDR3 reads CASSNTGLYDYTF. CDR3 coding DNA: TGTGCCAGCAGCAACACAGGGTTGTACGACTACACCTTC.

This clone occurred once. The gene calls are TRBV7-2 and TRBJ2-1, with TRBD1 as a possible D gene (5 bases). The V gene's germline CDR1 is SGHTA and CDR2 FQGNSA. V lost 1 base to trimming and J lost 4 bases, with 20 bases between them. The CDR3 runs to 18 residues. CDR3 protein: CASSLGVGRYLQYNEQFF. CDR3 bases: TGTGCCAGCAGCTTAGGCGTGGGGCGATACCTCCAATACAATGAGCAGTTCTTC.

The rearrangement uses TRBV11-1 and TRBJ2-3; 8 bases match TRBD2. Germline V gene data show CDR1 as SGHAT and CDR2 as FQDESV (reference sequence). The CDR3 has 16 residues. With V trimmed by 5 bases and J by 1 base, 8 bases remained unmatched. The CDR3 sequence is CASSKPKTSGTDTQYF. The CDR3 coding sequence is TGTGCCAGCAGCAAACCGAAGACTAGCGGCACAGATACGCAGTATTTT.

The chain links TRBV28 to TRBJ2-5, with TRBD2 identical over 9 bases. The CDR3 length is 13 residues. The germline V gene encodes CDR1 MDHEN and CDR2 SYDVKM. V dropped 6 bases and J dropped 5; count of bases not matched to a gene: 4. CDR3 region: CASRSAGGETQYF. The DNA of the CDR3 is TGTGCCAGCAGATCCGCGGGGGGGGAGACCCAGTACTTC.

The chain combines TRBV7-2 with TRBJ1-2; 8 nucleotides align to TRBD1. Trimming cost V 7 bases and J 1 base; bases outside gene matches: 5. This CDR3 region has 14 residues. The V gene's germline CDR1 is SGHTA and CDR2 FQGNSA. CDR3 DNA sequence: TGTGCCAGCATACAGGGGGGTGGTAACTATGGCTACACCTTC. Its translation is CASIQGGGNYGYTF.

The V call is TRBV6-5, the J call TRBJ2-7; 7 bases are a match to TRBD2. This CDR3 region has 13 residues. Germline V gene lookup returns CDR1 MNHEY and CDR2 SVGAGI. V shed 8 bases, J shed 4 bases, and the junction held 8 bases outside the gene matches. CDR3: CASGGGNGYEQYF. CDR3 bases: TGTGCCAGCGGGGGAGGGAATGGTTACGAGCAGTACTTC.

The rearrangement uses TRBV5-4 and TRBJ1-2, with 11 bases lining up with TRBD1. The CDR3 sequence is 15 residues long. V shed 4 bases, J shed 8 bases, and the junction held 10 bases outside the gene matches. Germline V gives CDR1 SGHNT, CDR2 YYREEE (reference sequence). CDR3 residues: CASSQDRGLAEGYTF. CDR3 coding DNA: TGTGCCAGCAGCCAGGACAGGGGGCTTGCGGAAGGCTACACCTTC.

The chain links TRBV4-3 to TRBJ2-7; TRBD2 might be the D (5 bases). Germline CDR1 reads LGHNA; CDR2 reads YSLEER. This CDR3 has 14 amino acids. The germline V and J ends were trimmed by 1 base and 0 bases, with 7 bases remaining between them. CDR3 loop: CASSQARGSYEQYF. CDR3 nucleotide sequence: TGCGCCAGCAGCCAAGCCCGGGGCTCCTACGAGCAGTACTTC.

J is TRBJ2-7 and V is TRBV28; D possibly corresponds to TRBD1 (6 bases). The CDR3 extends over 15 amino acids. Germline CDR1 MDHEN, CDR2 SYDVKM. V gave up 6 bases and J gave up 0 bases, with 15 bases separating them. The CDR3 DNA reads TGTGCCAGCAGGGAGGACAGATTTAGCTCCTACGAGCAGTACTTC. It translates to CASREDRFSSYEQYF.

J is TRBJ1-3 and V is TRBV20-1; no clear D. The CDR3 length is 11 residues. With 4 bases removed from V and 2 bases from J, the gap between germline ends came to 3 bases. Germline V gene sequence: CDR1 DFQATT, CDR2 SNEGSKA (reference sequence). CDR3 coding DNA: TGCAGTGCTACAGCTGGAAACACCATATATTTT. Residues: CSATAGNTIYF.

The rearrangement joins TRBV28 to TRBJ1-5, with TRBD1 identical over 10 bases. Germline CDR1 reads MDHEN; CDR2 reads SYDVKM. Trimming removed 6 bases from V and 3 bases from J; junction bases left unmatched: 11. The CDR3 extends over 17 amino acids. Here the CDR3 DNA reads TGTGCCAGCAGATCCCCAGGCGACAGGGGGCCCAATCAGCCCCAGCATTTT. It encodes CASRSPGDRGPNQPQHF. Based on the CDR3 plus reference TRBV28 and TRBJ1-5, the full variable domain is DVKVTQSSRYLVKRTGEKVFLECVQDMDHENMFWYRQDPGLGLRLIYFSYDVKMKEKGDIPEGYSVSREKKERFSLILESASTNQTSMYLCASRSPGDRGPNQPQHFGDGTRLSIL.

The chain recombines TRBV19 with TRBJ1-3; D remains unclear. Germline V gene sequence: CDR1 LNHDA, CDR2 SQIVND (reference sequence). The CDR3 covers 14 residues. Trimming stripped 3 bases from V and 0 bases from J, with 6 bases between. The CDR3 nucleotides read TGTGCCAGTAGTATTGCAGGCTCTGGAAACACCATATATTTT. Amino acid sequence: CASSIAGSGNTIYF.

The chain recombines TRBV9 with TRBJ1-3; D gene uncertain. V was pared by 2 bases and J by 4 bases, with 10 bases between. The CDR3 contains 14 residues. Germline CDR1 reads SGDLS; CDR2 reads YYNGEE. The CDR3 region has the DNA TGTGCCAGCAGCGTGGAGAGAGTAGGAAACACCATATATTTT. Translation gives CASSVERVGNTIYF. Full variable domain (missing parts from reference TRBV9 and TRBJ1-3): DSGVTQTPKHLITATGQRVTLRCSPRSGDLSVYWYQQSLDQGLQFLIQYYNGEERAKGNILERFSAQQFPDLHSELNLSSLELGDSALYFCASSVERVGNTIYFGEGSWLTVV.

The J gene is TRBJ2-3, the V gene TRBV6-1, with D possibly being TRBD2 (6 bases). This CDR3 is built from 14 residues. Germline V gives CDR1 MNHNS, CDR2 SASEGT. With 6 bases removed from V and 4 bases from J, the gap between germline ends came to 14 bases. CDR3: CASRTSGIADTQYF. In nucleotides, the CDR3 is TGTGCCAGCAGGACTAGTGGGATCGCAGATACGCAGTATTTT.

The chain links TRBV27 to TRBJ2-1; TRBD2 aligns across 7 bases. This CDR3 is 14 amino acids long. Germline CDR1 reads MNHEY; CDR2 reads SMNVEV (reference sequence). J gave up 8 bases and V 2 bases, and 6 bases lay outside the gene matches. The CDR3 coding sequence is TGTGCCAGCAGTTTAAGCACGACTAGCTATGAGCAGTTCTTC. Protein: CASSLSTTSYEQFF.

The V call is TRBV30, the J call TRBJ2-7; D call uncertain. There are 14 residues in the CDR3. Between the trimmed V and J ends, which lost 0 bases and 0 bases, there was a span of 9 bases. CDR1 and CDR2 from the germline V gene are GTSNPN and SVGIG (reference sequence). CDR3 nucleotide sequence: TGTGCCTGGAGTGTAGTACTGAGCTCCTACGAGCAGTACTTC. It codes for CAWSVVLSSYEQYF.

The chain uses TRBV7-9 and TRBJ1-1; no firm D call. Looked up from germline, CDR1 is SEHNR and CDR2 is FQNEAQ (reference sequence). The CDR3 spans 15 residues. Trimming shortened V by 4 bases and J by 1 base, and 13 bases separated the two germline ends. DNA for the CDR3: TGTGCCAGCAGCTCCGGGTTACACGAGAACACTGAAGCTTTCTTT. It is translated as CASSSGLHENTEAFF. The variable domain in full, completed from reference TRBV7-9 and TRBJ1-1, reads DTGVSQNPRHKITKRGQNVTFRCDPISEHNRLYWYRQTLGQGPEFLTYFQNEAQLEKSRLLSDRFSAERPKGSFSTLEIQRTEQGDSAMYLCASSSGLHENTEAFFGQGTRLTVV.

The J gene is TRBJ2-7, the V gene TRBV4-1; TRBD2 is a possible D gene (6 bases). The CDR3 is 16 residues long. From germline, CDR1 is MGHRA and CDR2 YSYEKL. Trimming pared 4 bases from V and 2 bases from J, leaving 18 bases between. The CDR3 nucleotides are TGCGCCAGCAGCCCGATCCGGGGGACGGTACCCTACGAGCAGTACTTC. Protein: CASSPIRGTVPYEQYF.

Points on this clone: One end of the junction varies from germline; a read error may be responsible. The V call is TRBV6-1, the J call TRBJ2-7; D is possibly TRBD1 (6 bases). The CDR3 spans 15 residues. Per the germline V gene, CDR1 is MNHNS and CDR2 is SASEGT. The CDR3 loop is CASREDNRVSYEQYF. Written as DNA, the CDR3 is TGTGCCAGCAGGGAAGACAACAGGGTCTCCTACGAGCAGTACTTC.

The V and J genes are TRBV6-5 and TRBJ2-1, with D maybe TRBD1 (6 bases). Germline CDR1 MNHEY, CDR2 SVGAGI. This CDR3 has 13 amino acids. V lost 5 bases and J lost 7, with 12 bases in between. The CDR3 bases are TGTGCCAGCAGTGACGCCCAGGGGAATGAGCAGTTCTTC. It encodes CASSDAQGNEQFF.

About this clone itself: Other nucleotide sequences from this sample produce the same CDR3. The rearrangement uses TRBV30 and TRBJ2-5; 15 bases line up with TRBD2. Trimming took 4 bases from V and 5 from J; bases not matched to a gene: 8. Looked up from germline, CDR1 is GTSNPN and CDR2 is SVGIG (reference sequence). CDR3 length: 16 residues. Here the CDR3 reads CAWITGLAGGKETQYF. CDR3 DNA sequence: TGTGCCTGGATTACGGGACTAGCGGGAGGAAAGGAGACCCAGTACTTC.

This rearrangement joins TRBV28 to TRBJ2-3; 8 nucleotides agree with TRBD1. This CDR3 contains 14 residues. Per the germline V gene, CDR1 is MDHEN and CDR2 is SYDVKM. The V segment lost 8 bases and the J segment 2 bases; nucleotides outside the gene matches: 6. The DNA of the CDR3 is TGTGCCAGCCGGACAGGGAGGTTCACAGATACGCAGTATTTT. Translating gives CASRTGRFTDTQYF. The whole variable domain, filled in from reference TRBV28 and TRBJ2-3, reads DVKVTQSSRYLVKRTGEKVFLECVQDMDHENMFWYRQDPGLGLRLIYFSYDVKMKEKGDIPEGYSVSREKKERFSLILESASTNQTSMYLCASRTGRFTDTQYFGPGTRLTVL.

This chain joins TRBV5-5 and TRBJ2-7; 10 positions agree with TRBD1. J lost 3 bases, V lost 4 bases, and 7 bases had no gene match. Looked up from germline, CDR1 is SGHKS and CDR2 is YYEKEE (reference sequence). The CDR3 is 15 residues long. This CDR3 reads CASSPGQGFVYEQYF. The CDR3 DNA is TGTGCCAGCAGCCCGGGACAGGGGTTTGTCTACGAGCAGTACTTC.